This record looks at one T cell receptor beta chain sequence and its context. What it recognizes is unknown. V was cut by 1 base and J by 0 bases, with 7 bases left in between. The CDR3 runs to 15 residues. Germline CDR1 and CDR2: SGHAT and FQNNGV. The data derive from a study of cytomegalovirus exposure and HLA in healthy donors. The primer mix had 60 Vbeta and 13 Jbeta primers. The method was immunoSEQ multiplex PCR; TCRdb's version includes in-frame clones alone and lacks a portion of them. The data show almost 200,000 clones, around 76% seen once. General study findings and limits: Other equally common chains were less clonally expanded than HLA-associated TCR beta chains, a later analysis showed. Reports described diagnosis of cytomegalovirus status by the classifier as highly specific and sensitive. Sequencing depth across donors, presence/absence analyses assumed, was roughly uniform. Through in vitro validation, three CMV-associated chains were shown to be specific for CMV antigens.

The sequenced sample was PBMCs. The chain recombines TRBV11-2 with TRBJ2-1; D is unresolved. This clonotype originated in a man aged 30 to 39 in good health and CMV-seronegative. The CDR3 DNA follows: TGTGCCAGCAGCTTAGGGGCAGGCTCCTACAATGAGCAGTTCTTC. Protein sequence: CASSLGAGSYNEQFF.